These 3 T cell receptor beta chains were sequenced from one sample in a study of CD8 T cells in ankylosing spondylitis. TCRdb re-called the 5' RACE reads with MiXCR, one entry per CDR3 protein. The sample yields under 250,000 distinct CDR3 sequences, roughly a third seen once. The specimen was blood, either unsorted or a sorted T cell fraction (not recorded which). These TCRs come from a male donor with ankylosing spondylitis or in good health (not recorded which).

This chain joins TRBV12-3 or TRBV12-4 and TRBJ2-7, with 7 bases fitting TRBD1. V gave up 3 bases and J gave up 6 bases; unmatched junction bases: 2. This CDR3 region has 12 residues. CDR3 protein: CASSFRGREQYF. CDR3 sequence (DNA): TGTGCCAGCAGTTTTAGGGGGCGCGAGCAGTACTTC.

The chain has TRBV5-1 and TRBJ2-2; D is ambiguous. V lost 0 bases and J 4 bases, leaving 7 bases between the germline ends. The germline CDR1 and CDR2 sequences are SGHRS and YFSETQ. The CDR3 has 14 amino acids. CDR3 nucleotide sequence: TGCGCCAGCAGCTTGGCGGCAGGCACCGGGGAGCTGTTTTTT. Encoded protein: CASSLAAGTGELFF.

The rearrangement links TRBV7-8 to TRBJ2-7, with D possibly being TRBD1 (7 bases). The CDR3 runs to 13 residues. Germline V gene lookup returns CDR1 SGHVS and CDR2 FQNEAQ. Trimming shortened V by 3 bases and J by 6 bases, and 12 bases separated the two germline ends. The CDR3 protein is CASSFGQEGEQYF. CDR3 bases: TGTGCCAGCAGCTTCGGACAGGAGGGCGAGCAGTACTTC.